Presented here are 23 T cell receptor beta chains from one specimen sequenced in a study of T cells in Graves' hyperthyroidism and ophthalmopathy. Regions amplified from RNA transcripts were the TCR beta CDR3 regions. The TCR CDR3 was amplified in a first-round RT-PCR using the HTBI primer set. TCRdb ran MiXCR on the multiplex PCR reads and lists one entry per CDR3 protein. Found here are 350,000 to 400,000 distinct CDR3 sequences, approximately 15% of them singletons; the top ten hold about 10%. Sequencing input: blood. These receptors were obtained from a woman between 55 and 75 years old with Graves' hyperthyroidism.

This clonotype was seen ten or more times. V is TRBV5-1 and J is TRBJ2-7; D ambiguous. Germline V gives CDR1 SGHRS, CDR2 YFSETQ. Trimming cost V 2 bases and J 4 bases, with 16 bases left between them. There are 15 residues in the CDR3. CDR3: CASSFTSGPAYEQYF. CDR3 sequence (DNA): TGCGCCAGCAGCTTTACCTCCGGGCCGGCGTACGAGCAGTACTTC. Based on the CDR3 plus reference TRBV5-1 and TRBJ2-7, the full variable domain is KAGVTQTPRYLIKTRGQQVTLSCSPISGHRSVSWYQQTPGQGLQFLFEYFSETQRNKGNFPGRFSGRQFSNSRSEMNVSTLELGDSALYLCASSFTSGPAYEQYFGPGTRLTVT.

This clonotype has at least ten counts. This chain uses TRBV20-1 with TRBJ2-3; 11 nucleotides agree with TRBD2. The CDR3 runs 14 residues. In germline, CDR1 is DFQATT, CDR2 SNEGSKA (reference sequence). Trimming at V came to 7 bases and at J to 4 bases, leaving 7 bases not matched to a gene. The DNA of the CDR3 is TGCAGTGGGACACTAGCGGGAGTCGCAGATACGCAGTATTTT. This encodes CSGTLAGVADTQYF.

The genes are TRBV10-3 and TRBJ2-7; a weak D match, TRBD1 (6 bases). Germline V gene data show CDR1 as ENHRY and CDR2 as SYGVKD. CDR3 length: 12 residues. Trimming removed 8 bases from V and 3 bases from J, with 11 bases in between. The CDR3 DNA reads TGTGCCATCGAGGACAGTCACTACGAGCAGTACTTC. This encodes CAIEDSHYEQYF.

This clonotype has only a few counts. The gene calls are TRBV9 and TRBJ2-5, with 8 bases lining up with TRBD1. V lost 6 bases and J lost 1; bases outside the gene matches: 5. The CDR3 totals 14 residues. Per the germline V gene, CDR1 is SGDLS and CDR2 is YYNGEE. The CDR3 protein is CASTKGQAQETQYF. CDR3 sequence (DNA): TGTGCCAGCACGAAGGGACAGGCCCAAGAGACCCAGTACTTC.

This clonotype was detected ten times or more. The chain uses TRBV7-9 and TRBJ2-3; TRBD2 agrees at 11 bases. Germline trimming cut 4 bases from V and 5 bases from J; bases unmatched to any gene: 2. The CDR3 extends over 14 amino acids. From germline, CDR1 is SEHNR and CDR2 FQNEAQ (reference sequence). CDR3 protein: CASSSLAGGDTQYF. The CDR3 DNA sequence: TGTGCCAGCAGCTCCCTAGCGGGAGGAGATACGCAGTATTTT.

This clonotype showed up many times. This chain links TRBV6-2 or TRBV6-3 with TRBJ1-5, with 9 positions matching TRBD1. J was trimmed by 5 bases and V by 0 bases; bases with no gene match: 2. The germline gives CDR1 MNHEY, CDR2 SVGEGT. CDR3 size: 15 residues. As DNA, the CDR3 is TGTGCCAGCAGTTACTCGCGGACAGGGGATCAGCCCCAGCATTTT. Translating gives CASSYSRTGDQPQHF.

This clonotype was seen repeatedly, ten times or more. The chain employs TRBV30 and TRBJ2-2; D uncertain. There are 12 residues in the CDR3. Germline CDR1 reads GTSNPN; CDR2 reads SVGIG (reference sequence). V was shortened by 0 bases and J by 4 bases, with 3 bases between the two germline ends. In DNA, the CDR3 is TGTGCCTGGAGTGTTAGCACCGGGGAGCTGTTTTTT. Protein: CAWSVSTGELFF.

In regard to this clonotype: Just one base apart from a much larger clone, this may be a read error. This chain links TRBV29-1 with TRBJ1-2; the D gene is possibly TRBD1 (5 bases). Trimming shortened V by 3 bases and J by 4 bases, and 12 bases separated the two germline ends. Germline V gene lookup returns CDR1 SQVTM and CDR2 ANQGSEA. This CDR3 spans 13 amino acids. Here the CDR3 reads CSVEGRAPYGYTF. The CDR3 nucleotides are TGCAGCGTTGAGGGCAGGGCCCCCTATGGCTACACCTTC.

This clonotype has at least ten counts. The chain has TRBV20-1 and TRBJ1-2; no reliable D call. The V and J ends lost 6 bases and 2 bases respectively, with 13 bases between them. Germline CDR1 reads DFQATT; CDR2 reads SNEGSKA (reference sequence). This CDR3 comprises 13 residues. The DNA for the CDR3 is TGCAGTGCCCCAGACCCGCAAAACTATGGCTACACCTTC. Protein product: CSAPDPQNYGYTF.

The chain has TRBV27 and TRBJ2-5; 8 bases line up with TRBD2. The CDR3 contains 14 residues. Germline assignment: CDR1 MNHEY and CDR2 SMNVEV (reference sequence). The V segment lost 5 bases and the J segment 6 bases; nucleotides outside the gene matches: 8. CDR3: CASSPPGGTQTQYF. The CDR3 nucleotides are TGTGCCAGCAGTCCCCCGGGGGGGACCCAGACCCAGTACTTC.

This clonotype was detected ten times or more. This chain uses TRBV7-9 with TRBJ2-1; D not resolved. This CDR3 has 16 amino acids. V was clipped by 0 bases and J by 0 bases, with 9 bases between them. Germline lookup yields CDR1 SEHNR and CDR2 FQNEAQ (reference sequence). The CDR3 protein is CASSLAAGRSYNEQFF. The DNA of the CDR3 is TGTGCCAGCAGCTTAGCCGCAGGACGCTCCTACAATGAGCAGTTCTTC.

This clonotype has at least ten counts. The rearrangement links TRBV20-1 to TRBJ1-5; D gene unclear. Trimming shortened V by 0 bases and J by 0 bases, and 15 bases separated the two germline ends. From germline, CDR1 is DFQATT and CDR2 SNEGSKA (reference sequence). This CDR3 has 17 residues. CDR3 in amino acids: CSARDGATQYSNQPQHF. DNA for the CDR3: TGCAGTGCTAGAGATGGTGCGACCCAATATAGCAATCAGCCCCAGCATTTT.

A single count supports this clonotype. V usage is TRBV5-1 and J usage is TRBJ1-1; 8 bases are a match to TRBD1. CDR1 is SGHRS, CDR2 YFSETQ, per germline. The CDR3 is 15 amino acids. J gave up 2 bases and V 3 bases, and 6 bases lay outside the gene matches. CDR3 sequence reads: CASSWTGTGNTEAFF. The CDR3, as DNA: TGCGCCAGCAGCTGGACCGGGACAGGAAACACTGAAGCTTTCTTT.

The J gene is TRBJ1-1, the V gene TRBV14, with a possible D match to TRBD1 (5 bases). Trimming stripped 1 base from V and 1 base from J, with 13 bases between. The length of the CDR3 is 16 residues. The germline V gene encodes CDR1 SGHDN and CDR2 FVKESK. CDR3 sequence (DNA): TGTGCCAGCAGCCAAGTTCGAACCGACAGGAACACTGAAGCTTTCTTT. Its protein product is CASSQVRTDRNTEAFF.

This clonotype was picked up many times. The gene calls are TRBV28 and TRBJ1-2, with 9 bases matching TRBD1. The V and J ends lost 2 bases and 2 bases, in that order; junction bases with no gene match: 9. The CDR3 runs 17 residues. The germline gives CDR1 MDHEN, CDR2 SYDVKM. The CDR3 DNA reads as TGTGCCAGCAGTTTACCTGGTCCCGGGACAGGGAACTATGGCTACACCTTC. Translation: CASSLPGPGTGNYGYTF.

This clonotype showed up many times. This chain uses TRBV5-1 with TRBJ2-5; no clear D. The CDR3 has 12 residues. Deletions cut 4 bases from V and 1 base from J, with 5 bases between. Germline loops: CDR1 SGHRS, CDR2 YFSETQ. This CDR3 is CASSRAQETQYF. CDR3 bases: TGCGCCAGCAGCCGGGCCCAAGAGACCCAGTACTTC.

This clonotype was seen many times. The chain combines TRBV7-2 with TRBJ2-1, with 10 bases aligning to TRBD2. The CDR3 runs to 17 residues. Per the germline V gene, CDR1 is SGHTA and CDR2 is FQGNSA. Germline trimming cut 1 base from V and 4 bases from J; bases unmatched to any gene: 7. The CDR3 coding sequence is TGTGCCAGCAGCTTAGGGGTCCCTAGCGGGAGATACAATGAGCAGTTCTTC. This gives the protein CASSLGVPSGRYNEQFF.

At least ten counts were recorded for this clonotype. The gene calls are TRBV27 and TRBJ2-4, with 8 bases fitting TRBD2. The germline gives CDR1 MNHEY, CDR2 SMNVEV (reference sequence). Unmatched junction bases numbered 4, after V lost 3 bases and J lost 6 bases. The CDR3 runs 14 residues. This CDR3 is CASSFDSGRNIQYF. The CDR3 nucleotides read TGTGCCAGCAGTTTTGACAGCGGGAGAAACATTCAGTACTTC.

This clonotype was counted ten times or more. CDR3 residues: CSASPLGLDRDLYGYTF. In DNA form, the CDR3 reads TGCAGTGCTAGCCCCCTCGGACTTGACAGGGATCTCTATGGCTACACCTTC. The rearrangement uses TRBV20-1 and TRBJ1-2; 7 nucleotides line up with TRBD1. From germline, CDR1 is DFQATT and CDR2 SNEGSKA (reference sequence). J lost 4 bases, V lost 3 bases, and 17 bases had no gene match. The CDR3 spans 17 residues.

This clonotype has just a few counts. The rearrangement joins TRBV5-5 to TRBJ2-7; 9 nucleotides match TRBD2. The germline V gene encodes CDR1 SGHKS and CDR2 YYEKEE (reference sequence). The CDR3 has 16 amino acids. Trimming took 0 bases from V and 5 from J; bases not matched to a gene: 9. Written as DNA, the CDR3 is TGTGCCAGCAGCTTGGCTGGGCGGGAGGGCCGCGACGAGCAGTACTTC. Protein product: CASSLAGREGRDEQYF. Drawing the rest from reference TRBV5-5 and TRBJ2-7, the complete variable domain is DAGVTQSPTHLIKTRGQQVTLRCSPISGHKSVSWYQQVLGQGPQFIFQYYEKEERGRGNFPDRFSARQFPNYSSELNVNALLLGDSALYLCASSLAGREGRDEQYFGPGTRLTVT.

This clonotype showed up many times. The chain is built from TRBV11-2 and TRBJ2-7; 8 positions agree with TRBD2. The CDR3 runs 15 residues. The junction had 9 bases not matched to a gene; V was cut back by 5 bases and J by 3 bases. The germline CDR1 and CDR2 sequences are SGHAT and FQNNGV. For the CDR3, the DNA is TGTGCCAGCAGCCAATCCCGGGGGGGATACTACGAGCAGTACTTC. It codes for CASSQSRGGYYEQYF.

This clonotype occurred many times. The chain couples TRBV11-2 to TRBJ1-6, with D tentatively TRBD1 (6 bases). This CDR3 has 17 residues. Germline assignment: CDR1 SGHAT and CDR2 FQNNGV. Trimming shortened V by 1 base and J by 5 bases, and 15 bases separated the two germline ends. Here the CDR3 DNA reads TGTGCCAGCAGCTTAGCCCTCTTTGGACAGAATAATTCACCCCTCCACTTT. Protein sequence: CASSLALFGQNNSPLHF.

This clonotype has at least ten counts. The V and J genes are TRBV11-2 and TRBJ1-4, with 7 bases lining up with TRBD1. The germline V gene has CDR1 SGHAT and CDR2 FQNNGV. There are 14 residues in the CDR3. V lost 2 bases to trimming and J lost 7 bases; unmatched junction nucleotides: 4. The CDR3 nucleotides are TGTGCCAGCAGCTTACCCGGGACAGTTGAAAAACTGTTTTTT. It codes for CASSLPGTVEKLFF.